This TCR beta chain emerged from a study of blood T cells in healthy people across ages. Together with a sample-barcoded 5' primer, a J-beta primer mix was included in a second PCR lasting about 7 to 11 cycles. Each TCR beta cDNA got a 12-nucleotide random molecular identifier. TCRdb used MiXCR to reprocess the 5' RACE reads, holding one entry per CDR3 protein. The data show over 550,000 distinct CDR3 sequences, about 30% seen once. As for this clonotype: A much larger clone lies one base from this, so it may be a read error.

The CDR3 runs 14 residues. From germline, CDR1 is SEHNR and CDR2 FQNEAQ (reference sequence). With V trimmed by 6 bases and J by 5 bases, 7 bases remained unmatched. About 10 milliliters of peripheral blood were drawn from each donor into EDTA-treated tubes. Samples each had at least 5.5 micrograms of total RNA extracted. This chain links TRBV7-9 with TRBJ2-1; 7 bases fit TRBD2. Specimen: blood. The origin of this receptor is a woman aged 80 or over in good health. This chain's CDR3 is CASSRAGYDNEQFF. CDR3 DNA: TGTGCCAGCAGTCGAGCGGGGTATGACAATGAGCAGTTCTTC.